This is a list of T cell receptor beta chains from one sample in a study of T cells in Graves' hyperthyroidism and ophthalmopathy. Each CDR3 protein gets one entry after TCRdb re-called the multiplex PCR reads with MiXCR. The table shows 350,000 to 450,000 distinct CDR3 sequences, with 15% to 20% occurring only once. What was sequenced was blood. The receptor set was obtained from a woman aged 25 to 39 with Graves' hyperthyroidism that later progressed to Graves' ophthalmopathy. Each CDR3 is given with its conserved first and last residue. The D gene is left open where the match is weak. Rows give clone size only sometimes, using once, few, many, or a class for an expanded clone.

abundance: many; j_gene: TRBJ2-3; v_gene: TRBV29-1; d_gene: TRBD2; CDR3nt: TGCAGCGTTAAGACTAGCGGGAGGTTGACGCAGTATTTT; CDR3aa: CSVKTSGRLTQYF
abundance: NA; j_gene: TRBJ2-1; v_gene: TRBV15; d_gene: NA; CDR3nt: TGTGCCACCAGCAGAGATAACAGGGGGCGGGGGGGCAATGAGCAGTTCTTC; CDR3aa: CATSRDNRGRGGNEQFF
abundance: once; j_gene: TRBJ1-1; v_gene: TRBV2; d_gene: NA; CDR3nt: TGTGCCAGCAGTGAATTGATGCGTGAAGCTTTCTTT; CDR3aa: CASSELMREAFF
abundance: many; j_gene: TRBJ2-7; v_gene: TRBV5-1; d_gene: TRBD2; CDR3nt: TGCGCCAGCAGCCTGGGGGTGACTAGCGGGCTCTACGAGCAGTACTTC; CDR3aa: CASSLGVTSGLYEQYF
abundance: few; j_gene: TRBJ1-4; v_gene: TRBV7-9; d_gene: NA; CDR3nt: TGTGCCAGCAGCCCGAGGCTGACTACAACTAATAAAAAACTGTTTTTT; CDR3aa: CASSPRLTTTNKKLFF
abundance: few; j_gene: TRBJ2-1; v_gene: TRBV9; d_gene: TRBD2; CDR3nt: TGTGCCAGCAGCGCCCGGACTAGCGGACGCAATGAGCAGTTCTTC; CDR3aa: CASSARTSGRNEQFF
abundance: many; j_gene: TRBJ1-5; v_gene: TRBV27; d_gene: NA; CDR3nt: TGTGCCAGCAGTTTATTGGGCGACAATCAGCCCCAGCATTTT; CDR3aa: CASSLLGDNQPQHF
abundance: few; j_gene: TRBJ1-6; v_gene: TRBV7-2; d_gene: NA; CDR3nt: TGTGCCAGCAGCCGCCGTGGGGGCGATTCACCCCTCCACTTT; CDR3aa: CASSRRGGDSPLHF
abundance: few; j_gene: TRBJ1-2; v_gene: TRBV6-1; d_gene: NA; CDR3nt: TGTGCCAGCGGAAGCAGGGGCGGTGGCTACACCTTC; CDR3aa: CASGSRGGGYTF
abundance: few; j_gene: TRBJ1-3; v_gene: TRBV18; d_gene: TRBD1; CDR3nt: TGTGCCAGCTCACCACCACAGGGGGCGTCTTCTGGAAACACCATATATTTT; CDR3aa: CASSPPQGASSGNTIYF
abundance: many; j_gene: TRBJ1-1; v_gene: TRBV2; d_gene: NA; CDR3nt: TGTGCCAGCAGTGAAGGGGTGGGTGCCTCTGGCACTGAAGCTTTCTTT; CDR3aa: CASSEGVGASGTEAFF
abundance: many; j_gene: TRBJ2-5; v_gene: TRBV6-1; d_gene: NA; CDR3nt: TGTGCCAGCAGTTATCGGCACCATGGGTCTGCCATAGAGACCCAGTACTTC; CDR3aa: CASSYRHHGSAIETQYF
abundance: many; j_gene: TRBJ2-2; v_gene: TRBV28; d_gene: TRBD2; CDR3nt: TGTGCCAGCAGAACAAGAGGGACTAGCGGGAGTACCGGGGAGCTGTTTTTT; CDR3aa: CASRTRGTSGSTGELFF
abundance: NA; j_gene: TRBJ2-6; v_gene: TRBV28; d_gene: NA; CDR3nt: TGTGCCAGCACGTCGGGGCAGACTGGGGCCAACGTCCTGACTTTC; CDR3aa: CASTSGQTGANVLTF
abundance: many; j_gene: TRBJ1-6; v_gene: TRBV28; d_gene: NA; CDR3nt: TGTGCCAGCACCACAGTGTTTAATTCACCCCTCCACTTT; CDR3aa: CASTTVFNSPLHF
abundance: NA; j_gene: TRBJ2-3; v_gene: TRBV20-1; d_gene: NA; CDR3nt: TGCAGTGCTAGAAGCCCGTTTAGCACAGATACGCAGTATTTT; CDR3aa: CSARSPFSTDTQYF
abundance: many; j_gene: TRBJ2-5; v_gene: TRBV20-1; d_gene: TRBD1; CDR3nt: TGCAGTGCTAGAACCGGGACAGGGGAACCCACTAGCGGGACCCAGTACTTC; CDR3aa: CSARTGTGEPTSGTQYF
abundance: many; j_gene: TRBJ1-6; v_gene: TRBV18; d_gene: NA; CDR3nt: TGTGCCAGCTCACCACGGGCCGCTGCCGATTCACCCCTCCACTTT; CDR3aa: CASSPRAAADSPLHF
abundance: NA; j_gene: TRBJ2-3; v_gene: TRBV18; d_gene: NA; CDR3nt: TGTGCCAGCTCAAACTTCTTGGGTGCGGGATCGGAGACAGATACGCAGTATTTT; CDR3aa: CASSNFLGAGSETDTQYF
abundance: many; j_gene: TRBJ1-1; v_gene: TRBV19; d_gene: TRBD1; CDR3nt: TGTGCCAGTACTCGGACAGGTTGGAACACTGAAGCTTTCTTT; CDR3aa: CASTRTGWNTEAFF
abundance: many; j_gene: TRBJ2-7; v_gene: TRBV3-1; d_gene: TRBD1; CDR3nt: TGTGCCAGCAGCGCCAACCCAGGGGGCTTAGACGAGCAGTACTTC; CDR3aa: CASSANPGGLDEQYF
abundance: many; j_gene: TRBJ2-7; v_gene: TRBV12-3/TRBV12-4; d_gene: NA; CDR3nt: TGTGCCAGCAGTTCCGGACGGTCCTACGAGCAGTACTTC; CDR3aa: CASSSGRSYEQYF
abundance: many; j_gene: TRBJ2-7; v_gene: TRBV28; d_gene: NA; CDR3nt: TGTGCCAGCAGTTTCGGGGCAGCCCCCTACGAGCAGTACTTC; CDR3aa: CASSFGAAPYEQYF
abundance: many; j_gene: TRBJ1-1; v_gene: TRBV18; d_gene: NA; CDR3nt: TGTGCCAGCTCGAGGCAAAAAACAGACTATGAAGCCTATTTCTTT; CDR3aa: CASSRQKTDYEAYFF
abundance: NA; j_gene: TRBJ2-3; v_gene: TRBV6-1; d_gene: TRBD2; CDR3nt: TGTGCCGGCAGTGGACTAGCGGGGGGCAGCACAGATACGCAGTATTTT; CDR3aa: CAGSGLAGGSTDTQYF
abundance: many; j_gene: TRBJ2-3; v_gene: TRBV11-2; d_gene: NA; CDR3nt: TGTGCCAGCAGCTTATCCAAAGCCGCAGATACGCAGTATTTT; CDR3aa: CASSLSKAADTQYF
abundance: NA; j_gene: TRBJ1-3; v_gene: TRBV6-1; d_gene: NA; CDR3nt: TGTGCCAGCAGCGGCACCTCAAGAATTACTGGAAACACCATATATTTT; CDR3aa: CASSGTSRITGNTIYF
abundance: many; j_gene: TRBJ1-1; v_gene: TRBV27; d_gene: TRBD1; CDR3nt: TGTGCCAGCAGTTCTACCCGACAGGGAGGAGGGACTGAAGCTTTCTTT; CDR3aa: CASSSTRQGGGTEAFF
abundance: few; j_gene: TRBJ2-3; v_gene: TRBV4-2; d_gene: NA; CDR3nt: TGTGCCAGCAGCCAAGATCCAGCACTACACCGCACAGATACGCAGTATTTT; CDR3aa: CASSQDPALHRTDTQYF
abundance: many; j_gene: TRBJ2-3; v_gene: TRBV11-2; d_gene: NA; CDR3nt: TGTGCCAGCAGCTTAGCATTATCAGATACGCAGTATTTT; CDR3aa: CASSLALSDTQYF
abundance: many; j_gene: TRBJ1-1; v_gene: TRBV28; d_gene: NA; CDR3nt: TGTGCCAGCAGTTTACCCGGGACGAATCTTGGTTGGGCTTTCTTT; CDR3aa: CASSLPGTNLGWAFF
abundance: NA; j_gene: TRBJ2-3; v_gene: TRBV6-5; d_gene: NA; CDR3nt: TGTGCCAGCAGTTACGACGGGGGGCCGAGCACAGATACGCAGTATTTT; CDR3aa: CASSYDGGPSTDTQYF
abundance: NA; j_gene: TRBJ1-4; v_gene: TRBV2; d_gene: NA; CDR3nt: TGTGCCAGCAGTGGTGCCTCGTTGCGAAAACTGTTTTTT; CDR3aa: CASSGASLRKLFF
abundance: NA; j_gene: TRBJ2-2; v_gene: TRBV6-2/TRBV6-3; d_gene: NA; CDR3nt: TGTGCCAGCAGTTACTCCCTCATCCCGAACACCGGGGAGCTGTTTTTT; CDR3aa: CASSYSLIPNTGELFF
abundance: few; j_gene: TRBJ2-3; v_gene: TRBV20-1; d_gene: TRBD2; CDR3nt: TGCAGTGCTAGAGATCGGGGGGGATCAGGTACAGATACGCAGTATTTT; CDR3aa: CSARDRGGSGTDTQYF
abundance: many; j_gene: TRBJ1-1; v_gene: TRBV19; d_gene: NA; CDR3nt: TGTGCCAGTAGTCTTAGCGGACAGTTGAACACTGAAGCTTTCTTT; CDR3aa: CASSLSGQLNTEAFF
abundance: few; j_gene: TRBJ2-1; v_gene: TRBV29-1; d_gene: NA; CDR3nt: TGCAGCGTGGGACTTACCTTCAGGGGAACGAATGAGCAGTTCTTC; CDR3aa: CSVGLTFRGTNEQFF
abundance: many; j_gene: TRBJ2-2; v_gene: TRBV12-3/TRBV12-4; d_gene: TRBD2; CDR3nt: TGTGCCAGCGGTTTGGCGGGGGATCTGACCGGGGAGCTGTTTTTT; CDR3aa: CASGLAGDLTGELFF
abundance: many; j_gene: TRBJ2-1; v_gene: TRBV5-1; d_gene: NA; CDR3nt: TGCGCCAGCAGCTTGGCCGGCGGGGCTCTTGGCAATGAGCAGTTCTTC; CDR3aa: CASSLAGGALGNEQFF
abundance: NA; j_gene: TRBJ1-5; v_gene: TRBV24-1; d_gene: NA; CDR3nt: TGTGCCACCAGTCCCGGGTTTAGCAATCAGCCCCAGCATTTT; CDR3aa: CATSPGFSNQPQHF
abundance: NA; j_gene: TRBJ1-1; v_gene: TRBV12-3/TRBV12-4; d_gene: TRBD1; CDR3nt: TGTGCCAGCAGACGACAGGGCTTCACTGAAGCTTTCTTT; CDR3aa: CASRRQGFTEAFF
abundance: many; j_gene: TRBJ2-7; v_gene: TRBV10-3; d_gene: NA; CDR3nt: TGTGCCATCAGTGATAGGGACACTGATCCCTACGAGCAGTACTTC; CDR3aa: CAISDRDTDPYEQYF
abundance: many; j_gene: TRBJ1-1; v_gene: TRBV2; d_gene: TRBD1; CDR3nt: TGTGCCAGCAGGGGACAGGGAGATACAAACAGAAACACTGAAGCTTTCTTT; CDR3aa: CASRGQGDTNRNTEAFF
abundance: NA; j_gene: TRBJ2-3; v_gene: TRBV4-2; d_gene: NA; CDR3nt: TGTGCCAGCAGCCAACCAGGGAGCGTAGATACGCAGTATTTT; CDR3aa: CASSQPGSVDTQYF